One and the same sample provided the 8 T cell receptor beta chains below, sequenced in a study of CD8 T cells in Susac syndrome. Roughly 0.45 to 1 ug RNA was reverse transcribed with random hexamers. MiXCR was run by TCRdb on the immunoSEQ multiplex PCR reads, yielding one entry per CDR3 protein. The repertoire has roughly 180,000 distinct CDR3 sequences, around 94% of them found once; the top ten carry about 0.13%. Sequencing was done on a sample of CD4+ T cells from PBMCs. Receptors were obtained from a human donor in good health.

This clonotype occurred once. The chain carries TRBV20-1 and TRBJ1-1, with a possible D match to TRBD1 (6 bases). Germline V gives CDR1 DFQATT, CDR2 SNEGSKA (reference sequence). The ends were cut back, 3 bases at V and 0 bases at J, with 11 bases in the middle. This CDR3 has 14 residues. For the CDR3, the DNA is TGCAGTGCTAGTTTTGGACAGCTGAACACTGAAGCTTTCTTT. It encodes CSASFGQLNTEAFF.

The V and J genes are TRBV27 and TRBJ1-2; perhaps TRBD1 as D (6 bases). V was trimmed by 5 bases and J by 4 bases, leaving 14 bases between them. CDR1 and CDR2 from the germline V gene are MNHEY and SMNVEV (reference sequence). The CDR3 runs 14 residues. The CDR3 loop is CASSPTTGPYGYTF. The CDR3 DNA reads TGTGCCAGCAGTCCAACGACAGGTCCCTATGGCTACACCTTC.

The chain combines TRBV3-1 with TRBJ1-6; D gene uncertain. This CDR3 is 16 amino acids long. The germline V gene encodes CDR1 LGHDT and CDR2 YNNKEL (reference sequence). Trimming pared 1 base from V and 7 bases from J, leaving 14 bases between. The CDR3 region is CASSQGTGLGNSPLHF. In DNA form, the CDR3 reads TGTGCCAGCAGCCAAGGAACGGGCCTGGGGAATTCACCCCTCCACTTT.

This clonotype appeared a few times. CDR3 coding DNA: TGCGCCAGCAGCTGGGGACCGCACACCGGGGAGCTGTTTTTT. Translating it yields CASSWGPHTGELFF. The chain employs TRBV5-1 and TRBJ2-2; D tentatively fits TRBD1 or TRBD2 (5 bases each). Deletions cut 3 bases from V and 3 bases from J, with 9 bases between. The CDR3 is 14 residues long. Germline CDR1 reads SGHRS; CDR2 reads YFSETQ.

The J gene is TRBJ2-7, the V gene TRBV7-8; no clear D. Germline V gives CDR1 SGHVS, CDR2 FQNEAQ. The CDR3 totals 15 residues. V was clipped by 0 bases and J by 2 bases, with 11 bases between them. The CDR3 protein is CASSLALGSAYEQYF. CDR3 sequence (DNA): TGTGCCAGCAGCTTAGCGTTAGGCTCCGCCTACGAGCAGTACTTC.

DNA for the CDR3: TGTGCCAGCAGACTTGCAATGAAGCAGTTCTTC. It translates to CASRLAMKQFF. The chain couples TRBV12-3 or TRBV12-4 to TRBJ2-1, with D hard to call. The CDR3 has 11 residues. With 6 bases removed from V and 11 bases from J, the gap between germline ends came to 11 bases.

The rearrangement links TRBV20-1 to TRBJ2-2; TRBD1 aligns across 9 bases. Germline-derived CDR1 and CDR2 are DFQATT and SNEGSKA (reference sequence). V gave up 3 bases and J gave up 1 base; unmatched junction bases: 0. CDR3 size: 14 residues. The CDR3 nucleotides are TGCAGTGCTAGGGGACAGGGGAACACCGGGGAGCTGTTTTTT. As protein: CSARGQGNTGELFF.

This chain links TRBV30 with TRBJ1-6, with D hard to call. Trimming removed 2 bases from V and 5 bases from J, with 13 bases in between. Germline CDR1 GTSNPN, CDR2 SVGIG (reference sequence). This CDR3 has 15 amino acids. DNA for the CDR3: TGTGCCTGGAGTTCCCTCGGGGTTAATAATTCACCCCTCCACTTT. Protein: CAWSSLGVNNSPLHF.